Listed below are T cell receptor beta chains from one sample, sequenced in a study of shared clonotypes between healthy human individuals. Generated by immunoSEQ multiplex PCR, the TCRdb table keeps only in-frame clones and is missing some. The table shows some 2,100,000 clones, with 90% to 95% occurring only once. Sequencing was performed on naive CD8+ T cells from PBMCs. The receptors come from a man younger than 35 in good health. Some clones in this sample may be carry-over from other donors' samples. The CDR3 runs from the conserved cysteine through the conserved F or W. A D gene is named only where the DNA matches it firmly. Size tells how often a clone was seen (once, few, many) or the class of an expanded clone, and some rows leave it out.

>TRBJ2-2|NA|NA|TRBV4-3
CASSQHTGSGELFF
TGCGCCAGCAGCCAGCACACAGGGTCCGGGGAGCTGTTTTTT
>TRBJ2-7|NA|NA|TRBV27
CASSYFQDYEQYF
TGTGCCAGCAGTTACTTCCAGGACTACGAGCAGTACTTC
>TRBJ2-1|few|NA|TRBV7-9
CASSHNEQFF
TGTGCCAGCAGCCACAATGAGCAGTTCTTC
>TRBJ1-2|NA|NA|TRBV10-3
CAISDPGSESPEGTF
TGTGCCATCAGTGATCCGGGGAGTGAGTCCCCTGAGGGCACCTTC
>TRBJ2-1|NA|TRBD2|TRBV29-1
CSWTSGNGNEQFF
TGCAGCTGGACTAGCGGGAATGGTAATGAGCAGTTCTTC
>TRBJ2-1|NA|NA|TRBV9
CASSVAGLRHNEQFF
TGTGCCAGCAGCGTAGCGGGCCTAAGACACAATGAGCAGTTCTTC
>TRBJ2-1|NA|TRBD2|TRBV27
CASSLRASGRSLYNEQFF
TGTGCCAGCAGTCTGAGGGCTAGCGGGAGGAGTCTTTACAATGAGCAGTTCTTC
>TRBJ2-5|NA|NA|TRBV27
CASSLSPPTGQETQYF
TGTGCCAGCAGTTTATCGCCCCCGACGGGACAAGAGACCCAGTACTTC
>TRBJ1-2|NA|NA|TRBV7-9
CASSLVYPGEDGYTF
TGTGCCAGCAGCTTAGTTTACCCGGGGGAGGATGGCTACACCTTC
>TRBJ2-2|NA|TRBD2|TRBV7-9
CASSQTRESAGELFF
TGTGCCAGCAGCCAAACGCGGGAGTCCGCCGGGGAGCTGTTTTTT
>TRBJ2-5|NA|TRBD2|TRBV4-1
CASSQGVAGGMKTQYF
TGCGCCAGCAGCCAAGGCGTGGCGGGAGGAATGAAGACCCAGTACTTC
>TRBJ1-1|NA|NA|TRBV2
CASRTTGLNTEAFF
TGTGCCAGCAGAACTACGGGCCTAAACACTGAAGCTTTCTTT
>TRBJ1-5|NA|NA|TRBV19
CASRQPKPNQPQHF
TGTGCCAGCAGACAGCCTAAACCCAATCAGCCCCAGCATTTT
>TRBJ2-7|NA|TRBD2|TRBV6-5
CASSYSGRSSYEQYF
TGTGCCAGCAGTTATAGCGGGAGAAGCTCCTACGAGCAGTACTTC
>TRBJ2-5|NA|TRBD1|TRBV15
CATSRDLLRDREETQYF
TGTGCCACCAGCAGAGATCTTTTAAGGGACAGGGAAGAGACCCAGTACTTC
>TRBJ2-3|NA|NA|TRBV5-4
CASRPRDPITDTQYF
TGTGCCAGCAGGCCGCGGGACCCAATCACAGATACGCAGTATTTT
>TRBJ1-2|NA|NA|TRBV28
CASSLSGPRSGYTF
TGTGCCAGCAGTTTATCGGGTCCACGGTCTGGCTACACCTTC
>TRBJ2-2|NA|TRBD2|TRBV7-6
CASSLLAGGSRGELFF
TGTGCCAGCAGCCTACTAGCGGGAGGGAGTCGGGGGGAGCTGTTTTTT
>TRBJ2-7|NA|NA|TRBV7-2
CASSLSVHGQYF
TGTGCCAGCAGCTTATCGGTCCACGGGCAGTACTTC
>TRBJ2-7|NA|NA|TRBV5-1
CASSFSTENPYEQYF
TGCGCCAGCAGCTTTTCCACTGAGAACCCCTACGAGCAGTACTTC
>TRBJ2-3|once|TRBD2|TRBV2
CASSIAGVGTDTQYF
TGTGCCAGCAGCATAGCGGGAGTCGGCACAGATACGCAGTATTTT
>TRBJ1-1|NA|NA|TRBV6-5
CASSYQGWNTEAFF
TGTGCCAGCAGTTACCAGGGTTGGAACACTGAAGCTTTCTTT
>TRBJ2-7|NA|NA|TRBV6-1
CASSENIGVGLEQYF
TGTGCCAGCAGTGAAAATATTGGGGTTGGGCTCGAGCAGTACTTC
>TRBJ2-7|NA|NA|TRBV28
CASSSMTVPYEQYF
TGTGCCAGCAGTTCGATGACCGTACCCTACGAGCAGTACTTC
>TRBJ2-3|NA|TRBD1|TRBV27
CASSPGQGIADTQYF
TGTGCCAGCAGCCCGGGACAGGGCATCGCAGATACGCAGTATTTT
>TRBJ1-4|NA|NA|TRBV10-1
CASNLRDTLAEKLFF
TGCGCCAGCAACCTCCGGGACACTTTGGCTGAAAAACTGTTTTTT
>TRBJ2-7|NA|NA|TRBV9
CASSVSGTQVDEQYF
TGTGCCAGCAGCGTCTCGGGCACCCAGGTCGACGAGCAGTACTTC
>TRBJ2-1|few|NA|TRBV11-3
CASSPSVRNNEQFF
TGTGCCAGCAGCCCTTCTGTACGCAACAATGAGCAGTTCTTC
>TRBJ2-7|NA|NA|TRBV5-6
CASSPGREEQYF
TGTGCCAGCAGCCCGGGTAGGGAAGAGCAGTACTTC
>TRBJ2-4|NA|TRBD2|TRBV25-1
CASSGGGAKNIQYF
TGTGCCAGCAGCGGGGGAGGGGCCAAAAACATTCAGTACTTC
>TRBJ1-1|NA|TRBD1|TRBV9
CASSVGPGQGASGAFF
TGTGCCAGCAGCGTAGGACCGGGACAGGGGGCGTCCGGAGCTTTCTTT
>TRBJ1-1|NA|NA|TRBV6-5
CASSYWGKEGTTEAFF
TGTGCCAGCAGTTACTGGGGGAAGGAAGGGACCACTGAAGCTTTCTTT
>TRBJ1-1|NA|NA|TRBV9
CASSVRGLNTEAFF
TGTGCCAGCAGCGTAAGGGGCCTGAACACTGAAGCTTTCTTT
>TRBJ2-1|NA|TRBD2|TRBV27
CASSPSGRYNEQFF
TGTGCCAGCAGTCCGAGCGGGAGGTACAATGAGCAGTTCTTC
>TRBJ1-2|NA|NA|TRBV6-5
CASSYSPSGAAGGYTF
TGTGCCAGCAGTTACTCGCCGTCCGGGGCCGCGGGTGGCTACACCTTC
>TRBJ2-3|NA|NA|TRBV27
CASSIGTLGDTQYF
TGTGCCAGCAGTATCGGGACCCTCGGAGATACGCAGTATTTT
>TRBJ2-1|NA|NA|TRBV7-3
CASSSTGGYNEQFF
TGTGCCAGCAGTTCAACCGGGGGCTACAATGAGCAGTTCTTC
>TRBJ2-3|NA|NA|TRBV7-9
CASSSPGPTDTQYF
TGTGCCAGCAGCTCCCCCGGACCGACGGATACGCAGTATTTT
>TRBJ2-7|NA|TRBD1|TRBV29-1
CSVLGQGVYEQYF
TGCAGCGTCTTGGGACAGGGAGTCTACGAGCAGTACTTC
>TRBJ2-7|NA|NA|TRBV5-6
CASSLSPGGGYEQYF
TGTGCCAGCAGCTTATCCCCAGGCGGAGGCTACGAGCAGTACTTC
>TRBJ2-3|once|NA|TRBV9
CASSVATTGGGTDTQYF
TGTGCCAGCAGCGTAGCTACAACGGGCGGGGGCACAGATACGCAGTATTTT